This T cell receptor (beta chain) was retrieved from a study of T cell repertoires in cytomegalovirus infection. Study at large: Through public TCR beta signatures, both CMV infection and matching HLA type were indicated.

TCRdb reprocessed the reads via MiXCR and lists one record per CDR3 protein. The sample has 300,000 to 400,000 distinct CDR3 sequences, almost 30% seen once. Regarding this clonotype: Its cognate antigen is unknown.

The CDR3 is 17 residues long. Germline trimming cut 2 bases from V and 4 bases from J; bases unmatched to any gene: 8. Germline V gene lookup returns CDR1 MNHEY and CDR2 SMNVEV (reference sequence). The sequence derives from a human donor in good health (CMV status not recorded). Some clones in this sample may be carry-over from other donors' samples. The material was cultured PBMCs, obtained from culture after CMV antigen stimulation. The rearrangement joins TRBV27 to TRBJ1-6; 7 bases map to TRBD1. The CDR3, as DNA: TGTGCCAGCAGTTTACCCCGGACAGGAGGATATAATTCACCCCTCCACTTT. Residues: CASSLPRTGGYNSPLHF.